Listed here are 19 T cell receptor beta chains from one sample, sequenced in a study of cytomegalovirus exposure and HLA in healthy donors. PCR was performed using 60 Vbeta and 13 Jbeta primers. The repertoire was sequenced with immunoSEQ multiplex PCR; TCRdb's copy has only in-frame clones and lacks some. The table records some 180,000 clones, about 70% of them present only once. Sequencing was carried out using PBMCs. All receptors derive from a woman between 25 and 40 years old in good health and CMV-seronegative.

Concerning this clone: Distinct nucleotide sequences in the sample also encode this CDR3. The rearrangement uses TRBV5-4 and TRBJ2-1, with 9 bases fitting TRBD2. The germline CDR1 and CDR2 sequences are SGHNT and YYREEE (reference sequence). The CDR3 totals 15 residues. The junction had 2 bases not matched to a gene; V was cut back by 0 bases and J by 4 bases. As DNA, the CDR3 is TGTGCCAGCAGCTTGGGCCTAGCGGGATACAATGAGCAGTTCTTC. Protein sequence: CASSLGLAGYNEQFF.

This chain links TRBV7-9 with TRBJ2-7; TRBD2 might be the D (6 bases). V shed 5 bases and J shed 4 bases, with 21 bases lying between them. This CDR3 spans 16 amino acids. The germline gives CDR1 SEHNR, CDR2 FQNEAQ (reference sequence). DNA for the CDR3: TGTGCCAGCAGCCCAAGGGACGGCGGGATAGGGTACGAGCAGTACTTC. It codes for CASSPRDGGIGYEQYF.

This sequence joins TRBV5-4 and TRBJ2-5; 7 bases match TRBD1. CDR3 size: 17 residues. CDR1 is SGHNT, CDR2 YYREEE, per germline (reference sequence). J was trimmed by 4 bases and V by 4 bases; bases with no gene match: 16. The CDR3 protein is CASSPRTGLGKGETQYF. The DNA of the CDR3 is TGTGCCAGCAGCCCCCGGACAGGCCTAGGCAAGGGAGAGACCCAGTACTTC.

The chain carries TRBV5-4 and TRBJ2-5, with TRBD2 as a possible D gene (5 bases). Trimming removed 1 base from V and 2 bases from J, with 6 bases in between. The CDR3 consists of 13 residues. Germline lookup yields CDR1 SGHNT and CDR2 YYREEE (reference sequence). This CDR3 reads CASSLRLQETQYF. As DNA, the CDR3 is TGTGCCAGCAGCTTGCGACTACAAGAGACCCAGTACTTC.

The chain combines TRBV5-1 with TRBJ2-2, with 9 bases matching TRBD1. The germline V gene encodes CDR1 SGHRS and CDR2 YFSETQ. This CDR3 comprises 17 residues. J gave up 2 bases and V 4 bases, and 9 bases lay outside the gene matches. CDR3 region: CASSRTGTGLNTGELFF. CDR3 sequence (DNA): TGCGCCAGCAGCAGGACGGGGACAGGGTTAAACACCGGGGAGCTGTTTTTT.

This clone showed up just a few times. This sequence joins TRBV4-1 and TRBJ1-2, with a possible D match to TRBD1 (5 bases). V was clipped by 2 bases and J by 2 bases, with 15 bases between them. This CDR3 spans 16 amino acids. Germline V gives CDR1 MGHRA, CDR2 YSYEKL. The CDR3 nucleotides read TGCGCCAGCAGCCAATTCTATCTGACAGTGAACTATGGCTACACCTTC. Protein product: CASSQFYLTVNYGYTF.

V usage is TRBV19 and J usage is TRBJ1-1, with D possibly matching TRBD1 (5 bases). The CDR3 sequence is 14 residues long. V was shortened by 3 bases and J by 2 bases, with 10 bases between the two germline ends. CDR1 is LNHDA, CDR2 SQIVND, per germline (reference sequence). The DNA for the CDR3 is TGTGCCAGTAGTATTGGGACTTTCAACACTGAAGCTTTCTTT. It encodes CASSIGTFNTEAFF. The full variable domain, rest sourced from reference TRBV19 and TRBJ1-1, is DGGITQSPKYLFRKEGQNVTLSCEQNLNHDAMYWYRQDPGQGLRLIYYSQIVNDFQKGDIAEGYSVSREKKESFPLTVTSAQKNPTAFYLCASSIGTFNTEAFFGQGTRLTVV.

This chain connects TRBV5-6 to TRBJ2-5, with 12 bases identical to TRBD2. The trim removed 3 bases at V and 3 bases at J, leaving 6 bases unmatched. CDR3 size: 16 residues. Germline values: CDR1 SGHDT, CDR2 YYEEEE. The CDR3 DNA sequence: TGTGCCAGCAGCTGGCCTAGCGGGGGGGCCGAAGAGACCCAGTACTTC. Translating gives CASSWPSGGAEETQYF.

The V call is TRBV19, the J call TRBJ1-3; D perhaps matches TRBD1 (5 bases). The germline CDR1 and CDR2 sequences are LNHDA and SQIVND (reference sequence). The V and J ends lost 3 bases and 0 bases respectively, with 18 bases between them. The CDR3 sequence is 18 residues long. In nucleotides, the CDR3 is TGTGCCAGTAGTATCCAAACGACTACGGGGGACTCTGGAAACACCATATATTTT. Protein product: CASSIQTTTGDSGNTIYF. Full variable domain (remainder filled in from reference TRBV19 and TRBJ1-3): DGGITQSPKYLFRKEGQNVTLSCEQNLNHDAMYWYRQDPGQGLRLIYYSQIVNDFQKGDIAEGYSVSREKKESFPLTVTSAQKNPTAFYLCASSIQTTTGDSGNTIYFGEGSWLTVV.

The CDR3 DNA is TGCGCCAGCAGCCCACAGACAGAGAACACTGAAGCTTTCTTT. Encoded protein: CASSPQTENTEAFF. The chain is built from TRBV5-1 and TRBJ1-1; D is possibly TRBD1 (5 bases). Trimming shortened V by 4 bases and J by 1 base, and 11 bases separated the two germline ends. From germline, CDR1 is SGHRS and CDR2 YFSETQ. CDR3 length: 14 amino acids.

The chain joins TRBV6-5 to TRBJ2-3; D might be TRBD1 (5 bases). Germline CDR1 MNHEY, CDR2 SVGAGI. The V end was cut by 6 bases, the J end by 6 bases, with 7 bases between. The CDR3 runs to 11 residues. The CDR3 loop reads CASRQGDTQYF. The CDR3 DNA reads TGTGCCAGCAGGCAGGGTGATACGCAGTATTTT.

This chain joins TRBV7-3 and TRBJ1-2, with D maybe TRBD1 (6 bases). The V end lost 1 base, the J end lost 6 bases, and 15 bases lay between the germline ends. The CDR3 consists of 15 residues. Germline CDR1 reads SGHTA; CDR2 reads FQGTGA. The CDR3 is CASSLSPAGDDGYTF. The CDR3 coding sequence is TGTGCCAGCAGCTTAAGTCCCGCAGGGGATGATGGCTACACCTTC.

The J gene is TRBJ2-5, the V gene TRBV5-4, with TRBD2 identical over 15 bases. Trimming cost V 4 bases and J 5 bases; bases outside gene matches: 15. CDR3 size: 19 residues. Germline V gene sequence: CDR1 SGHNT, CDR2 YYREEE (reference sequence). The CDR3 here is CASSNGLAGGDLTLETQYF. Written as DNA, the CDR3 is TGTGCCAGCAGCAACGGACTAGCGGGAGGGGATTTAACTTTGGAGACCCAGTACTTC.

The CDR3 region is CASRGLNWPALVYF. The CDR3, as DNA: TGTGCCAGCAGGGGGCTTAATTGGCCGGCCCTGGTATATTTT. This sequence joins TRBV25-1 and TRBJ1-3; possible D gene TRBD1, 5 bases. Trimming left V 6 bases short and J 14 bases short, with 23 bases between. This CDR3 has 14 amino acids. Germline V gives CDR1 MGHDK, CDR2 SYGVNS.

The chain links TRBV5-8 to TRBJ2-2; 13 positions agree with TRBD2. Germline assignment: CDR1 SGHTS and CDR2 YDEGEE. Trimming removed 4 bases from V and 6 bases from J; junction bases left unmatched: 12. The CDR3 loop spans 18 amino acids. CDR3 nucleotide sequence: TGTGCCAGCAGCATACAAAGGACTAGCGGGAGTTCCTCCGGGGAGCTGTTTTTT. It is translated as CASSIQRTSGSSSGELFF.

V and J are TRBV20-1 and TRBJ2-5, with D unresolved. V was pared by 2 bases and J by 4 bases, with 5 bases between. Germline loops: CDR1 DFQATT, CDR2 SNEGSKA (reference sequence). The CDR3 is 11 residues long. As DNA, the CDR3 is TGCAGTGCTAGATCTGTAGAGACCCAGTACTTC. This codes for CSARSVETQYF.

This rearrangement joins TRBV6-5 to TRBJ1-2; TRBD1 agrees at 7 bases. Germline V gene data show CDR1 as MNHEY and CDR2 as SVGAGI. Unmatched junction bases numbered 12, after V lost 6 bases and J lost 8 bases. CDR3 size: 14 residues. The CDR3 sequence is CASRTSTGAEGYTF. CDR3 coding DNA: TGTGCCAGCAGAACATCTACAGGGGCTGAGGGCTACACCTTC.

The chain recombines TRBV15 with TRBJ1-2; 8 bases align to TRBD1. CDR1 is LNHNV, CDR2 YYDKDF, per germline (reference sequence). The V segment lost 0 bases and the J segment 8 bases; nucleotides outside the gene matches: 5. This CDR3 region has 14 residues. In DNA, the CDR3 is TGTGCCACCAGCAGAGATCAGGGGGCGGGCGGCTACACCTTC. It specifies CATSRDQGAGGYTF. Full variable domain (rest looked up from reference TRBV15 and TRBJ1-2): DAMVIQNPRYQVTQFGKPVTLSCSQTLNHNVMYWYQQKSSQAPKLLFHYYDKDFNNEADTPDNFQSRRPNTSFCFLDIRSPGLGDTAMYLCATSRDQGAGGYTFGSGTRLTVV.

The chain recombines TRBV30 with TRBJ1-2; 7 bases are a match to TRBD1. Germline V gene data show CDR1 as GTSNPN and CDR2 as SVGIG (reference sequence). The length of the CDR3 is 16 residues. V dropped 4 bases and J dropped 4; count of bases not matched to a gene: 15. The CDR3: CAWTSVGGIGGYGYTF. The CDR3 bases are TGTGCCTGGACTTCGGTAGGGGGCATCGGGGGCTATGGCTACACCTTC.